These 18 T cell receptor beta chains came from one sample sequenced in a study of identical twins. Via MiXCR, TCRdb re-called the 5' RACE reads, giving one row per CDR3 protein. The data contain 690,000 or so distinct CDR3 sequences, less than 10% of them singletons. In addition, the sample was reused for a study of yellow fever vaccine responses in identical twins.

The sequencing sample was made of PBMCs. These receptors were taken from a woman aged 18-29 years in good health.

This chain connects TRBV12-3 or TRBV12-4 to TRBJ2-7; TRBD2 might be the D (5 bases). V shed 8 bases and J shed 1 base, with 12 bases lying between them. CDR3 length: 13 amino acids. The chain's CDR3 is CASHIRGSYEQYF. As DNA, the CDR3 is TGTGCCAGCCACATTCGGGGATCCTACGAGCAGTACTTC.

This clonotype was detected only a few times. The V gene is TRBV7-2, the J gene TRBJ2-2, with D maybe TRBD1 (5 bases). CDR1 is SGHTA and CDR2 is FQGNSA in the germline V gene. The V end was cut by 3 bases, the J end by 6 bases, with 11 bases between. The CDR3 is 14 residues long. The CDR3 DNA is TGTGCCAGCAGCTTTGGGGCAGGTTCCGGGGAGCTGTTTTTT. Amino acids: CASSFGAGSGELFF.

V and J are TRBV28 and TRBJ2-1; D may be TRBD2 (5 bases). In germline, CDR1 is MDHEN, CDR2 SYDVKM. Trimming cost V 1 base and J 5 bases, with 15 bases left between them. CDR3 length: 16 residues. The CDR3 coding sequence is TGTGCCAGCAGTTTATCGACGAGGGTCTTCCACAATGAGCAGTTCTTC. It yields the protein CASSLSTRVFHNEQFF.

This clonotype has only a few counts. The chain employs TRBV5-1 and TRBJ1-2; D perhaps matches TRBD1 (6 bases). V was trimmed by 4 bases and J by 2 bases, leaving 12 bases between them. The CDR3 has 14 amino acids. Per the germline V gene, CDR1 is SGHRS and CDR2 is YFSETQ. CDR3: CASSLQGVNYGYTF. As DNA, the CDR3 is TGCGCCAGCAGCCTACAGGGAGTAAACTATGGCTACACCTTC.

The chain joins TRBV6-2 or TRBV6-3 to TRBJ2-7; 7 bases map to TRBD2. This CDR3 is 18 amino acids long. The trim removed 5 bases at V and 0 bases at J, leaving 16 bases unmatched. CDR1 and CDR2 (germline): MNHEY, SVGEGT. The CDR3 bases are TGTGCCAGCAGTCAAATTTCGACAGCGGGGCTAAGCTCCTACGAGCAGTACTTC. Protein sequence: CASSQISTAGLSSYEQYF.

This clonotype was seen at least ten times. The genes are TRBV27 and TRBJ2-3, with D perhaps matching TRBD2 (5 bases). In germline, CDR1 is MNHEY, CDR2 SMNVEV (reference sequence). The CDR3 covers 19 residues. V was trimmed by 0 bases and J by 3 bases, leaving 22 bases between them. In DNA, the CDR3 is TGTGCCAGCAGTTTATCGATCGTATTAGGCGGGCTCAAGACAGATACGCAGTATTTT. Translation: CASSLSIVLGGLKTDTQYF.

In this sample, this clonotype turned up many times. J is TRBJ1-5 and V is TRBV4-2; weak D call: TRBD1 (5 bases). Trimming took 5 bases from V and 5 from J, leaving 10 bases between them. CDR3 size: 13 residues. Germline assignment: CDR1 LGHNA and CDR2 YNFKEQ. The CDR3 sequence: CASSIDSYQPQHF. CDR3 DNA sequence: TGTGCCAGCAGCATTGACAGCTATCAGCCCCAGCATTTT.

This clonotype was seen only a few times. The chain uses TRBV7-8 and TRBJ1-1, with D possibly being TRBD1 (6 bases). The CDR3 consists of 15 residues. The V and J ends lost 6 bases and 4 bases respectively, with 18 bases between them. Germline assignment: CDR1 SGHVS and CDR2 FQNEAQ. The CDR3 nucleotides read TGTGCCAGCAGTTCCAGGGACACCCTGGGCACTGAAGCTTTCTTT. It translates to CASSSRDTLGTEAFF.

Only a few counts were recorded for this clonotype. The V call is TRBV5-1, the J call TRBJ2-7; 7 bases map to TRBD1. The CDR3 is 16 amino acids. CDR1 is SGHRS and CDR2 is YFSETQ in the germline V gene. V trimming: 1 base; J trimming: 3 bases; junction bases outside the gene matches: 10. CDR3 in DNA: TGCGCCAGCAGCTTGAATGCGGACAGGCGGAACTACGAGCAGTACTTC. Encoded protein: CASSLNADRRNYEQYF.

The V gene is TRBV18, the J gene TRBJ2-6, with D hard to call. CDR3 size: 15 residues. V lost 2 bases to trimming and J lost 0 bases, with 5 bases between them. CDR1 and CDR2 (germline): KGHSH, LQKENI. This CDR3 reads CASSPATSGANVLTF. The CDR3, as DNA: TGTGCCAGCTCACCAGCAACCTCTGGGGCCAACGTCCTGACTTTC. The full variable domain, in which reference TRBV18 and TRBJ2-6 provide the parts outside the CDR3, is NAGVMQNPRHLVRRRGQEARLRCSPMKGHSHVYWYRQLPEEGLKFMVYLQKENIIDESGMPKERFSAEFPKEGPSILRIQQVVRGDSAAYFCASSPATSGANVLTFGAGSRLTVL.

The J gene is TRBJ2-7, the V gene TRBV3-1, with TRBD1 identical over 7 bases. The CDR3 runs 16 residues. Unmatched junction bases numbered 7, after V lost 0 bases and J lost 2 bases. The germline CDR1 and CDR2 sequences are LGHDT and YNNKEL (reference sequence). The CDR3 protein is CASSQESVTGTYEQYF. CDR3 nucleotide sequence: TGTGCCAGCAGCCAAGAGTCGGTGACAGGGACCTACGAGCAGTACTTC.

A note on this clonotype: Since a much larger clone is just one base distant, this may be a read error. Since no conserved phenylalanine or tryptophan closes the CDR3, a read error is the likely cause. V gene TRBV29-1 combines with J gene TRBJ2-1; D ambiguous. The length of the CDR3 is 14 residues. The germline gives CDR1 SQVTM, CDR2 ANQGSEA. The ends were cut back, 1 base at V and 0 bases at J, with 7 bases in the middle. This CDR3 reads CSVEGADSYNEQFL. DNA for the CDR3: TGCAGCGTTGAAGGGGCAGACTCCTACAATGAGCAGTTCCTC.

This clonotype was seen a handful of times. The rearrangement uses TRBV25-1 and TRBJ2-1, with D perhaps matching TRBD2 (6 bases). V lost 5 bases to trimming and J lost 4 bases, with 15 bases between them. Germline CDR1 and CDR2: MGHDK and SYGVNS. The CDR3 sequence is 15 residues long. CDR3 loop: CASSWEAGYYNEQFF. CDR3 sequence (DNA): TGTGCCAGCAGTTGGGAAGCGGGCTATTACAATGAGCAGTTCTTC.

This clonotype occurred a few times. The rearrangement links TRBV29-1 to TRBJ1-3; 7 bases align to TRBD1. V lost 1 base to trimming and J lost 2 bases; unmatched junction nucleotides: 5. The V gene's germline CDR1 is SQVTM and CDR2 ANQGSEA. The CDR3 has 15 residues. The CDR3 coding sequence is TGCAGCGTTGAAGTTTGGGACAGTGCTGGAAACACCATATATTTT. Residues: CSVEVWDSAGNTIYF.

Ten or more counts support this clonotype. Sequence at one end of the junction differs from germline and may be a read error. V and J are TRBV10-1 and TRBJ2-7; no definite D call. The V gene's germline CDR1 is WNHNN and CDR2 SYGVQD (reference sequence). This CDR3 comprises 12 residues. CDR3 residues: CASSLTAYEQYF. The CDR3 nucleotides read TGTGCCAGCAGCTTAACGGCCTACGAGCAGTACTTC.

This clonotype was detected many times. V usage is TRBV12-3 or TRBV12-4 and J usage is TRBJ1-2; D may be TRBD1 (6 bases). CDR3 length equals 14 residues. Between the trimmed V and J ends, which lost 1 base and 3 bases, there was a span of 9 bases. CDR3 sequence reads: CASSLVGGHYGYTF. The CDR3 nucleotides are TGTGCCAGCAGTTTAGTTGGGGGCCACTATGGCTACACCTTC.

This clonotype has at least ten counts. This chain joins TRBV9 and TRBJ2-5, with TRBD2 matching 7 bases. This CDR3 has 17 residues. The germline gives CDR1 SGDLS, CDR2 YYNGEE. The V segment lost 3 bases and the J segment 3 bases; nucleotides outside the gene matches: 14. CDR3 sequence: CASSGGRLAAGEETQYF. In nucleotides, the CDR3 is TGTGCCAGCAGCGGCGGAAGGCTAGCGGCAGGCGAAGAGACCCAGTACTTC.

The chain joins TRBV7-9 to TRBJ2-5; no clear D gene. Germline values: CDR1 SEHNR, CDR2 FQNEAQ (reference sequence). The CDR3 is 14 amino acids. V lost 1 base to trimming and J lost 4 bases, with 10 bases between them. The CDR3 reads CASSLGFELETQYF. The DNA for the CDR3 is TGTGCCAGCAGCTTAGGTTTTGAATTAGAGACCCAGTACTTC.